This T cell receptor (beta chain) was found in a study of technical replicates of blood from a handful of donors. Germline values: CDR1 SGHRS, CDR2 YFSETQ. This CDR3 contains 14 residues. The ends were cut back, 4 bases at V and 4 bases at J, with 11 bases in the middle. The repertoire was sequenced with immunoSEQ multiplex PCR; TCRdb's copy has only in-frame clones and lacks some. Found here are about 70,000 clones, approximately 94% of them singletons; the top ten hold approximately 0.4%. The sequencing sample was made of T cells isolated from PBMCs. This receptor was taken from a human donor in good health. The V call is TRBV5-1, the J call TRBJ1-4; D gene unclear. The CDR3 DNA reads TGCGCCAGCAGCCTAACACAGAATAATGAAAAACTGTTTTTT. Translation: CASSLTQNNEKLFF.